This T cell receptor (beta chain) was recovered during a study of T cells in localized non-small cell lung cancer. V was clipped by 3 bases and J by 8 bases, with 16 bases between them. CDR1 is MDHEN, CDR2 SYDVKM, per germline. This CDR3 is built from 14 residues. TCRdb's copy holds only in-frame clones and misses some; the assay was immunoSEQ multiplex PCR. The sample lists 25,000 to 35,000 clones; about 80% were seen once. The study's findings and limits: One tumor region alone was sequenced, and heterogeneity therefore remains possible. Exceeding tumor, uninvolved adjacent lung had the highest T cell clonality. In the blood, greater T cell density corresponded to longer overall survival.

Details on this clone: Its matching antigen is unknown.

The TCR originated in a man aged 35 to 69 with stage III lung adenocarcinoma. Sample: peripheral blood mononuclear cells, taken before any cancer treatment. The V and J genes are TRBV28 and TRBJ1-2; unclear D gene. For the CDR3, the DNA is TGTGCCAGCAGTTTGCCCACCGGGCCCCTAGGCTACACCTTC. Translating gives CASSLPTGPLGYTF.